These 22 T cell receptor beta chains came from one sample sequenced in a study of metastatic and nonmetastatic thyroid tumors. TCRdb ran MiXCR on the PCR reads. In the table there are 29,000 or so clones, around 4% of which are singletons. Thyroid surgery was performed in patients who had received no treatment beforehand. Sequenced: blood. The source of these receptors is a female donor with papillary thyroid cancer or a benign thyroid nodule (not recorded which). Some clones in this sample may be carry-over from other donors' samples.

This clone was seen ten or more times. The genes are TRBV24-1 and TRBJ2-2, with D maybe TRBD2 (7 bases). From germline, CDR1 is KGHDR and CDR2 SFDVKD. CDR3 size: 16 residues. V lost 7 bases and J 4 bases, leaving 18 bases between the germline ends. This CDR3 is CATRGAAGRSTGELFF. The CDR3 DNA reads as TGTGCCACCAGGGGGGCGGCCGGGAGGTCCACCGGGGAGCTGTTTTTT.

This clone was seen ten or more times. This chain joins TRBV7-9 and TRBJ1-4; 10 nucleotides agree with TRBD1. Trimming cost V 1 base and J 10 bases; bases outside gene matches: 6. Germline V gives CDR1 SEHNR, CDR2 FQNEAQ (reference sequence). This CDR3 is built from 15 residues. The DNA for the CDR3 is TGTGCCAGCAGCTTAGAGGGACAGGGGTTCGGAAAACTGTTTTTT. This translates into CASSLEGQGFGKLFF.

This clone is medium-sized in the sample. The chain combines TRBV6-1 with TRBJ1-1, with D possibly matching TRBD1 (6 bases). The germline CDR1 and CDR2 sequences are MNHNS and SASEGT. The CDR3 totals 17 residues. V lost 7 bases and J lost 3, with 24 bases in between. DNA of the CDR3: TGTGCCAGCACCAAAAGGACGGACAGCAGGAGGGACACTGAAGCTTTCTTT. Protein sequence: CASTKRTDSRRDTEAFF.

This clone was seen many times. The chain is built from TRBV4-2 and TRBJ1-5; tentative D call: TRBD1 (5 bases). V was pared by 0 bases and J by 5 bases, with 11 bases between. The CDR3 sequence is 15 residues long. Per germline, CDR1 LGHNA and CDR2 YNFKEQ. The CDR3 region has the DNA TGTGCCAGCAGCCAAGATGGGACCTGGGATCAGCCCCAGCATTTT. Translation gives CASSQDGTWDQPQHF.

This clone showed up just a few times. This chain joins TRBV7-8 and TRBJ1-2; 7 bases are shared with TRBD1. With 4 bases clipped from V and 1 base from J, the junction kept 6 bases outside the gene matches. The CDR3 consists of 15 residues. The germline gives CDR1 SGHVS, CDR2 FQNEAQ. The CDR3: CASSSGQALNYGYTF. CDR3 nucleotides: TGTGCCAGCAGCTCCGGACAGGCCCTTAACTATGGCTACACCTTC.

This clone was seen a few times. V is TRBV2 and J is TRBJ1-2, with 7 nucleotides matching TRBD1. There are 14 residues in the CDR3. Germline V gives CDR1 SNHLY, CDR2 FYNNEI. V lost 5 bases, J lost 4 bases, and 7 bases stayed unmatched. CDR3 protein: CASSLRTGFYGYTF. CDR3 coding DNA: TGTGCCAGCAGTCTTCGGACAGGCTTCTATGGCTACACCTTC.

This sequence joins TRBV25-1 and TRBJ2-7; 13 bases are a match to TRBD2. Unmatched junction bases numbered 2, after V lost 6 bases and J lost 3 bases. The CDR3 covers 14 residues. Germline V lookup: CDR1 MGHDK, CDR2 SYGVNS. The CDR3 region is CASSGTSGNYEQYF. The CDR3 bases are TGTGCCAGCAGCGGGACTAGCGGGAACTACGAGCAGTACTTC.

At least ten counts were recorded for this clone. A much larger clone differs by one base, so this may be a read error. Other DNA sequences in this specimen translate into the identical CDR3. This chain connects TRBV19 to TRBJ1-2, with unresolved D. Deletions cut 4 bases from V and 3 bases from J, with 9 bases between. Germline V lookup: CDR1 LNHDA, CDR2 SQIVND (reference sequence). CDR3 size: 13 residues. CDR3 sequence (DNA): TGTGCCAGTAGTACTTGGACTGACTATGGCTACACCTTC. This codes for CASSTWTDYGYTF.

By share of the sample, this clone is medium-sized. The chain couples TRBV28 to TRBJ1-6, with 11 nucleotides matching TRBD1. The V segment lost 6 bases and the J segment 9 bases; nucleotides outside the gene matches: 10. CDR1 is MDHEN and CDR2 is SYDVKM in the germline V gene. The length of the CDR3 is 16 residues. CDR3 in DNA: TGTGCCAGCAGCCCCCGGACAGGGGGCGTCGGTTCACCCCTCCACTTT. Protein: CASSPRTGGVGSPLHF.

This clone has only a few counts. Mismatch with germline at one junction end may stem from a read error. This chain links TRBV20-1 with TRBJ1-2; D is uncertain. The CDR3 totals 14 residues. In germline, CDR1 is DFQATT, CDR2 SNEGSKA (reference sequence). The CDR3 DNA is TGCAGTGCTATCCCCCCGCCGGGAGGCTATGGCTGCACCTTC. Amino acids: CSAIPPPGGYGCTF.

This clone was seen at least ten times. CDR3 DNA: TGTGCCAGCAGTACAATAGCGGGAGGGACGGCAGATACGCAGTATTTT. Protein product: CASSTIAGGTADTQYF. This chain joins TRBV28 and TRBJ2-3, with 11 positions matching TRBD2. Germline lookup yields CDR1 MDHEN and CDR2 SYDVKM. This CDR3 is 16 amino acids long. Germline trimming cut 5 bases from V and 4 bases from J; bases unmatched to any gene: 8.

Only a few counts were recorded for this clone. This chain uses TRBV2 with TRBJ2-2; TRBD1 aligns across 9 bases. Trimming at V came to 7 bases and at J to 7 bases, leaving 4 bases not matched to a gene. Germline assignment: CDR1 SNHLY and CDR2 FYNNEI. The CDR3 is 13 amino acids. CDR3 loop: CASTNRGRGELFF. In DNA, the CDR3 is TGTGCCAGCACCAACAGGGGGCGCGGGGAGCTGTTTTTT.

This clone was picked up many times. CDR3 amino acids: CASSQGTGVDYGYTF. CDR3 nucleotides: TGTGCCAGCAGCCAAGGGACAGGGGTAGACTATGGCTACACCTTC. The chain has TRBV14 and TRBJ1-2, with 9 bases fitting TRBD1. Germline loops: CDR1 SGHDN, CDR2 FVKESK. V gave up 1 base and J gave up 3 bases; unmatched junction bases: 3. The CDR3 consists of 15 residues.

This clone was detected only a few times. V gene TRBV9 combines with J gene TRBJ1-1; D is undetermined. The V and J ends lost 0 bases and 2 bases respectively, with 8 bases between them. This CDR3 has 14 amino acids. Germline values: CDR1 SGDLS, CDR2 YYNGEE. In DNA form, the CDR3 reads TGTGCCAGCAGCGTAGAGGTCAGCAACACTGAAGCTTTCTTT. Residues: CASSVEVSNTEAFF.

At least ten counts were recorded for this clone. Possible read error: a much larger clone is one base away. The CDR3 does not end in the conserved phenylalanine or tryptophan, so this is likely a read error. This sequence joins TRBV20-1 and TRBJ1-2; the match to TRBD1 covers 10 bases. The V gene's germline CDR1 is DFQATT and CDR2 SNEGSKA (reference sequence). V lost 4 bases and J lost 6; bases outside the gene matches: 5. This CDR3 is 13 amino acids long. The CDR3 is CSAKTGGSDGYTL. The CDR3 region has the DNA TGCAGTGCTAAGACAGGGGGCTCTGATGGCTACACCCTC.

This clone occurred many times. The V and J genes are TRBV10-3 and TRBJ2-7, with TRBD2 as a possible D gene (5 bases). The germline gives CDR1 ENHRY, CDR2 SYGVKD. Trimming pared 4 bases from V and 2 bases from J, leaving 12 bases between. The CDR3 is 14 amino acids. The CDR3 nucleotides are TGTGCCATCAGTGCGGACTTAAATACCTACGAGCAGTACTTC. It is translated as CAISADLNTYEQYF.

This clone was observed a handful of times. At one boundary the junction diverges from the germline segment, which might be a read error. This chain connects TRBV9 to TRBJ2-7; 8 nucleotides align to TRBD1. The CDR3 consists of 14 residues. Germline CDR1 is SGDLS and CDR2 is YYNGEE. CDR3 in DNA: TGCGCCAGCAGCGCCCAGGGGGCTTCCTACGAGCAGTACTTC. It translates to CASSAQGASYEQYF.

The table lists this clone with many counts. V gene TRBV18 combines with J gene TRBJ1-2, with D tentatively TRBD1 (5 bases). The CDR3 sequence is 13 residues long. V gave up 3 bases and J gave up 7 bases, with 12 bases separating them. Germline loops: CDR1 KGHSH, CDR2 LQKENI. CDR3 amino acids: CASSPDSRGGYTF. CDR3 nucleotides: TGTGCCAGCTCACCCGACAGTCGTGGTGGCTACACCTTC.

The V and J genes are TRBV24-1 and TRBJ2-1, with 15 bases that match TRBD2. V was clipped by 11 bases and J by 2 bases; unmatched bases: 3. The germline gives CDR1 KGHDR, CDR2 SFDVKD. CDR3 length: 15 amino acids. CDR3 protein: CASRTSGRAYNEQFF. Written as DNA, the CDR3 is TGTGCCAGCAGGACTAGCGGGAGGGCCTACAATGAGCAGTTCTTC.

This clone was seen ten or more times. CDR3 protein: CSARRQVNTEAFF. CDR3 DNA sequence: TGCAGTGCTAGACGGCAGGTTAACACTGAAGCTTTCTTT. The chain uses TRBV20-1 and TRBJ1-1; D gene ambiguous. V was pared by 2 bases and J by 2 bases, with 9 bases between. From germline, CDR1 is DFQATT and CDR2 SNEGSKA (reference sequence). The CDR3 loop spans 13 amino acids.

The rearrangement links TRBV11-2 to TRBJ2-7; tentatively, D is TRBD1 or TRBD2 (6 bases each). The CDR3 spans 14 residues. CDR1 and CDR2 from the germline V gene are SGHAT and FQNNGV. Trimming cost V 3 bases and J 3 bases, with 12 bases left between them. CDR3 bases: TGTGCCAGCAGCTTTGGAGGGGGAGTCTACGAGCAGTACTTC. Protein sequence: CASSFGGGVYEQYF.

This clone was counted between two and nine times. Possible read error: a much larger clone is one base away. DNA for the CDR3: TGTGCCAGCAGGGGACGAACAGCCAAAAACATTCATTACTTC. This translates into CASRGRTAKNIHYF. This chain uses TRBV2 with TRBJ2-4, with D perhaps TRBD1 or TRBD2 (5 bases each). The length of the CDR3 is 14 residues. Germline CDR1 is SNHLY and CDR2 is FYNNEI.